This passage covers 14 T cell receptor beta chains from one sample sequenced in a study of CD8 T cells in Susac syndrome. When the RNA was reverse transcribed, random hexamers were used with an input of about 0.5 to 1 ug. TCRdb processed the immunoSEQ multiplex PCR reads anew with MiXCR; each CDR3 protein has one entry. The sample lists about 140,000 distinct CDR3 sequences; 94% were seen once. Material for sequencing was CD8+ T cells from PBMCs. Receptor source: a human donor in good health.

This clonotype was seen a few times. V is TRBV7-8 and J is TRBJ1-1; D gene ambiguous. Germline V gene data show CDR1 as SGHVS and CDR2 as FQNEAQ. The CDR3 has 14 residues. Trimming cost V 1 base and J 1 base, with 7 bases left between them. The CDR3 reads CASSLVDGNTEAFF. DNA of the CDR3: TGTGCCAGCAGCTTAGTCGACGGGAACACTGAAGCTTTCTTT.

The V gene is TRBV18, the J gene TRBJ2-1; D gene uncertain. Trimming shortened V by 0 bases and J by 9 bases, and 9 bases separated the two germline ends. Germline CDR1 KGHSH, CDR2 LQKENI. There are 13 residues in the CDR3. CDR3 coding DNA: TGTGCCAGCTCACCACCGTTTACATCTGAGCAGTTCTTC. It specifies CASSPPFTSEQFF.

CDR3 DNA sequence: TGTGCCAGCAGCTGGGGACCCAGTAATGAGCAGTTCTTC. This translates into CASSWGPSNEQFF. The V call is TRBV5-6, the J call TRBJ2-1, with D possibly being TRBD1 or TRBD2 (5 bases each). This CDR3 spans 13 amino acids. V was shortened by 3 bases and J by 7 bases, with 11 bases between the two germline ends. CDR1 SGHDT and CDR2 YYEEEE come from the germline V gene.

V and J are TRBV24-1 and TRBJ2-5; TRBD1 matches 7 bases. Germline values: CDR1 KGHDR, CDR2 SFDVKD. The length of the CDR3 is 15 residues. Trimming cost V 2 bases and J 1 base; bases outside gene matches: 3. In DNA form, the CDR3 reads TGTGCCACCAGTGATTCCCGGGACAGCCAAGAGACCCAGTACTTC. Its protein is CATSDSRDSQETQYF.

J is TRBJ2-3 and V is TRBV29-1; D may be TRBD1 (6 bases). The CDR3 covers 14 residues. CDR1 is SQVTM and CDR2 is ANQGSEA in the germline V gene. Trimming stripped 3 bases from V and 9 bases from J, with 19 bases between. The CDR3 loop is CSVDGGQSLDTQYF. The DNA of the CDR3 is TGCAGCGTTGATGGCGGACAGAGTCTAGACACGCAGTATTTT.

The chain carries TRBV4-1 and TRBJ1-1, with D perhaps TRBD1 (6 bases). V was shortened by 2 bases and J by 5 bases, with 24 bases between the two germline ends. The CDR3 runs 18 residues. The germline V gene encodes CDR1 MGHRA and CDR2 YSYEKL. The CDR3 region has the DNA TGCGCCAGCAGCCAACTTGTGGGAGGGGGTCGATCGTGGACTGAAGCTTTCTTT. As protein: CASSQLVGGGRSWTEAFF.

The chain has TRBV3-1 and TRBJ2-3; D uncertain. Germline V lookup: CDR1 LGHDT, CDR2 YNNKEL (reference sequence). The length of the CDR3 is 18 residues. V was pared by 4 bases and J by 1 base, with 21 bases between. In nucleotides, the CDR3 is TGTGCCAGCAGCCTCAGGAGTTTTAGTCTCGGACGCACAGATACGCAGTATTTT. It encodes CASSLRSFSLGRTDTQYF.

V and J are TRBV5-6 and TRBJ1-1, with D hard to call. V lost 2 bases, J lost 1 base, and 15 bases lay in between. This CDR3 has 16 amino acids. Looked up from germline, CDR1 is SGHDT and CDR2 is YYEEEE. The CDR3 spells CASSFLRNTKNTEAFF. The CDR3 DNA follows: TGTGCCAGCAGCTTCCTCCGGAACACAAAGAACACTGAAGCTTTCTTT.

The J gene is TRBJ2-6, the V gene TRBV7-3; D is unresolved. V was cut by 1 base and J by 3 bases, with 7 bases left in between. Germline CDR1 and CDR2: SGHTA and FQGTGA. This CDR3 comprises 15 residues. DNA for the CDR3: TGTGCCAGCAGCTTAATCGGTGGTGGGGCCAACGTCCTGACTTTC. This gives the protein CASSLIGGGANVLTF.

The CDR3 DNA follows: TGTGCCAGCAGCCCCCAAATGACTGAAGCTTTCTTT. It encodes CASSPQMTEAFF. V and J are TRBV7-9 and TRBJ1-1; D ambiguous. The CDR3 extends over 12 amino acids. Trimming removed 5 bases at V and 5 bases at J, with 9 bases between. From germline, CDR1 is SEHNR and CDR2 FQNEAQ (reference sequence).

The chain recombines TRBV9 with TRBJ2-1; 8 bases align to TRBD2. The CDR3 loop spans 15 amino acids. V shed 6 bases, J shed 5 bases, and the junction held 10 bases outside the gene matches. Germline lookup yields CDR1 SGDLS and CDR2 YYNGEE. This chain's CDR3 is CASTSSGLAHNEQFF. In nucleotides, the CDR3 is TGTGCCAGCACGTCATCTGGACTAGCCCACAATGAGCAGTTCTTC.

This clonotype occurred once. V usage is TRBV29-1 and J usage is TRBJ1-1; D is unclear. Germline CDR1 and CDR2: SQVTM and ANQGSEA. V shed 2 bases and J shed 3 bases, with 13 bases lying between them. CDR3 length: 14 amino acids. The chain's CDR3 is CSVETGSGYTEAFF. In DNA form, the CDR3 reads TGCAGCGTTGAAACCGGGTCTGGGTACACTGAAGCTTTCTTT.

Only one count was recorded for this clonotype. This chain links TRBV20-1 with TRBJ2-1, with 8 bases aligning to TRBD2. Germline CDR1 is DFQATT and CDR2 is SNEGSKA (reference sequence). This CDR3 is 14 amino acids long. V shed 1 base, J shed 8 bases, and the junction held 7 bases outside the gene matches. This chain's CDR3 is CSARAAGVVDEQFF. The CDR3 DNA is TGCAGTGCTAGAGCAGCGGGAGTCGTTGATGAGCAGTTCTTC.

This chain links TRBV7-3 with TRBJ2-1, with D possibly matching TRBD1 (5 bases). The CDR3 has 15 residues. CDR1 is SGHTA, CDR2 FQGTGA, per germline. V lost 5 bases and J lost 4, with 15 bases in between. DNA for the CDR3: TGTGCCAGCAGCCCCTTACAGGTTAAATACAATGAGCAGTTCTTC. Residues: CASSPLQVKYNEQFF.